This T cell receptor (beta chain) is drawn from a study of Ad26.COV2.S vaccination and SARS-CoV-2 variants (dated by TCRdb to the early 2020s). Turning to the overall study: Vaccine-arm donors were drawn from COV1001, a multicentre, randomized, double-blind, placebo-controlled phase I-IIa trial of Ad26.COV2.S in healthy adults. Dosing of Ad26.COV2.S was intramuscular, at either 5x10^10 or 1x10^11 viral particles, delivered as one shot or as two shots spaced 56 days apart. TCRbeta repertoire sequencing served as the tool for gauging how specific and how broad the SARS-CoV-2-reactive T cell receptors were following Ad26.COV2.S vaccination. The TCR-sequenced set comprised approximately 32 samples: some 20 Ad26.COV2.S vaccine recipients, 5 placebo recipients and 8 SARS-CoV-2 convalescent individuals. Trial participants were randomized into five groups of five, in which low-dose or high-dose Ad26.COV2.S was given once or twice, or placebo was given on both occasions. Investigators did not know the trial group allocation while performing experiments and assessing outcomes.

TCRbeta CDR3 regions were sequenced with the immunoSEQ Assay. After extraction, genomic DNA underwent amplification by bias-controlled multiplex PCR, followed by high-throughput sequencing. The study's processing was this. To quantify the absolute abundance of every unique TCRbeta CDR3 region, sequences were collapsed and filtered. T cell fraction was estimated by normalization of TCRbeta template counts to usable DNA, with usable DNA being measured through amplification of reference genes present in all nucleated cells. Repertoire TCRs were annotated as SARS-CoV-2-specific when V gene, CDR3 amino acid sequence and J gene were exactly matched to a known reactive TCR set. The reference SARS-CoV-2 TCR set came from MIRA and was filtered for enrichment in COVID-19-positive ImmuneCODE repertoires, removing public or cross-reactive TCRs. Drawing on the MIRA antigens, annotated TCRs were analysed further at the level of specific ORF or position within ORF. Depth was the summed frequency of annotated unique rearrangements, while breadth was defined as annotated unique rearrangements over total unique productive rearrangements. Group comparisons of TCR breadth used two-sided Wilcoxon rank-sum tests. TCRdb provides this immuneACCESS table in a form limited to in-frame rearrangements. Some clones are lacking; in checked studies, under half of them reflect an unresolved V gene, and why the rest are absent is not known. V, J and clone size are taken as reported in that table, and D and trimming were inferred from the DNA itself. The table for this sample lists 300,000 to 400,000 clones; 80% to 90% of them were counted only once. Around 10% of the sample is in the top ten clones.

General findings and caveats noted by the study authors: Higher spike-specific TCR breadth was observed in Ad26.COV2.S recipients than in placebo recipients (P = 0.0014). The authors noted that total T cell responses may have been underestimated by the TCR breadth and depth analyses. Substantial breadth of spike-specific CD8+ and CD4+ T cell responses was reported after vaccination. The study was not powered for comparison of responses between vaccine doses or regimens. Vaccine and placebo recipients had similar non-spike TCR breadth, a finding consistent with the vaccine containing only spike.

For this clone: Its target antigen remains unknown. Per-base quality was not reported, and no clone a single base away is much larger than it.

V is clipped by 5 bases and J by 13 bases, and the sequence between their germline boundaries is 17 bases long. There are 13 amino acids in the CDR3, from cysteine to phenylalanine inclusive. This entry keeps only the CDR3 DNA: 39 bases, framed from base 1. Looking up the germline V gene yields CDR1 MDHEN and CDR2 SYDVKM. The treatment or condition label, read with the paper, signifies: some 20 received Ad26.COV2.S at low or high dose, single or two shots; about 5 received placebo; per-sample allocation not given. For vaccine and placebo recipients, the sequenced repertoires came from samples collected on day 63 after the first injection. In Cohort 1b, around 23 adults aged 18-55 years were enrolled at a single site in Boston, USA, between 29 July and 7 August 2020. Ad26.COV2.S was a replication-incompetent adenovirus type 26 vector that expressed a prefusion-stabilized SARS-CoV-2 spike protein derived from the original Wuhan strain.

The receptor was derived from a person aged 18-60 years who received the Ad26.COV2.S COVID-19 vaccine or a placebo. This sequence uses TRBV28 and TRBJ1-4, and TRBD1 may be the D gene, going by 5 matching bases. The sample here was peripheral blood, taken in a trial of Ad26.COV2.S vaccine versus placebo. The CDR3 reads CASSVQGRRGLFF. In nucleotides, the sequence is TGTGCCAGCAGTGTCCAGGGACGAAGGGGACTGTTTTTT.